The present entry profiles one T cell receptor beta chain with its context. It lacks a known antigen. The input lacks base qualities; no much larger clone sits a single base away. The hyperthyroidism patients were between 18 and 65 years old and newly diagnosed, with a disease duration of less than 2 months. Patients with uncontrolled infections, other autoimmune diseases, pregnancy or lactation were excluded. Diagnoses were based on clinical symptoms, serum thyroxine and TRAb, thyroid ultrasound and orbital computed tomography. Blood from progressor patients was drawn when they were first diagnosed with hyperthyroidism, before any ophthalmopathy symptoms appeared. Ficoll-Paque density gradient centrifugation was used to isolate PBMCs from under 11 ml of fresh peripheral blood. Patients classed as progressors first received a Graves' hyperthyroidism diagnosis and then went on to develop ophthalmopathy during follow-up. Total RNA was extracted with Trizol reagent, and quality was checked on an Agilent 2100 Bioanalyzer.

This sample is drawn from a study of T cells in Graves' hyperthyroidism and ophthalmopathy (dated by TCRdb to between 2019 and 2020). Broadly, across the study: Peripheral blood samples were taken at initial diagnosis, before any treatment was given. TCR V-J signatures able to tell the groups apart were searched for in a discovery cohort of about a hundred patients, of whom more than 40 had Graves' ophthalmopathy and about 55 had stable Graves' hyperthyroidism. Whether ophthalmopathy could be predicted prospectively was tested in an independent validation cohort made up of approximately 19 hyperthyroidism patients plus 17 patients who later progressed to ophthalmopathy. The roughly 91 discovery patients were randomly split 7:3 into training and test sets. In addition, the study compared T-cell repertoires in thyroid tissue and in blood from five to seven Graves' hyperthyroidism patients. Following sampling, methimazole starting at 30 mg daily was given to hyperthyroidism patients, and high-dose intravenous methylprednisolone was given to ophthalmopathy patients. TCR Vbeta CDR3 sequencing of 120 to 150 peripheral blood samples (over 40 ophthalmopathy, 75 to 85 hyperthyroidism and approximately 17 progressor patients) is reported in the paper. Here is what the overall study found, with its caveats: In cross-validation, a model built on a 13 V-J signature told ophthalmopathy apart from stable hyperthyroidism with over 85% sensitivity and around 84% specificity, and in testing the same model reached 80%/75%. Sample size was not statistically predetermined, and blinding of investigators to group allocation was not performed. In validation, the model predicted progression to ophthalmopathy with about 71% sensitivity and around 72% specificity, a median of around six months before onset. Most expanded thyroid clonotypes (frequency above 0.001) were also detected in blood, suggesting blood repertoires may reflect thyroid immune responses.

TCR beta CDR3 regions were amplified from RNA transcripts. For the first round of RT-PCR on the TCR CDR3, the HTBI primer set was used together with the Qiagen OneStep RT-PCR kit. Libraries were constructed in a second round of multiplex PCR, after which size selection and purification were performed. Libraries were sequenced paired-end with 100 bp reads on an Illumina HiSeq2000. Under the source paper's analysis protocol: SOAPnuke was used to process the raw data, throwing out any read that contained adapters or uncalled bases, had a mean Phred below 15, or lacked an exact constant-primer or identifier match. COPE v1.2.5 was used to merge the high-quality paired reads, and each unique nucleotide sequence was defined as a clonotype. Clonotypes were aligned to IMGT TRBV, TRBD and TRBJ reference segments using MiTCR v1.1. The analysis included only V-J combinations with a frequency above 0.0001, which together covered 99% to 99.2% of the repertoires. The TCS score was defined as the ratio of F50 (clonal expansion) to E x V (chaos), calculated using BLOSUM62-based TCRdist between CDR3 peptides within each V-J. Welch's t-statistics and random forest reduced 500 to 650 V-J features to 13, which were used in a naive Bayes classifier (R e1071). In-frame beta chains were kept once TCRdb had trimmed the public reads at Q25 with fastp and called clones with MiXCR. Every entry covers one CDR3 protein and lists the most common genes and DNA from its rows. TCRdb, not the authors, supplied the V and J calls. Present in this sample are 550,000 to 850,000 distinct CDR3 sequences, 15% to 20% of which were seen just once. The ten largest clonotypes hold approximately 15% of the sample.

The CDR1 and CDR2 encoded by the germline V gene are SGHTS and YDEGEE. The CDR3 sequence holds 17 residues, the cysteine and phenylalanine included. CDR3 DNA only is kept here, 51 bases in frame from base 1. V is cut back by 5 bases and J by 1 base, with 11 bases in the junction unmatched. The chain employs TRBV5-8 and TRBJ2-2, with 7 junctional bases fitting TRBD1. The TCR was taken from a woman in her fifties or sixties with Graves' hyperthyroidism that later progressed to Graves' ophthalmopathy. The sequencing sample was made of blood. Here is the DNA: TGTGCCAGCAGTCGACAGGGTTCCATCTTGAACACCGGGGAGCTGTTTTTT. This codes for CASSRQGSILNTGELFF.